This T cell receptor beta chain was sequenced in a study of T-cell reconstitution after alpha-beta-depleted transplantation in children. Only a few counts were recorded for this clonotype. Unique molecular identifiers were incorporated during preparation of the TCRbeta library. TCRdb re-derived calls from the PCR reads in MiXCR, one entry per CDR3 protein. The data show some 350,000 distinct CDR3 sequences, about 9.3% seen once. Per germline, CDR1 SGHDT and CDR2 YYEEEE. V gave up 3 bases and J gave up 7 bases, with 17 bases separating them. The CDR3 is 15 residues long. This material consisted of PBMCs from the stem cell graft donor, taken from the stem cell graft. This chain links TRBV5-6 with TRBJ2-1, with D possibly being TRBD1 or TRBD2 (5 bases each). This receptor was identified in a human donor who donated a stem cell graft to a child with acute lymphoblastic leukemia. CDR3: CASSWGPNLGNEQFF. DNA of the CDR3: TGTGCCAGCAGCTGGGGACCGAACCTGGGGAATGAGCAGTTCTTC.